One T cell receptor (beta chain) is described in this entry. The data originate from a study of control samples from healthy donors and cancer patients. Libraries were prepared by immunoSEQ multiplex PCR; TCRdb keeps only in-frame clonotypes and omits some of them. Of about 65,000 clones in the sample, 90% were seen once. The CDR3 extends over 14 amino acids. V trimming: 3 bases; J trimming: 6 bases; junction bases outside the gene matches: 4. Germline V gives CDR1 ENHRY, CDR2 SYGVKD. The sample comprised PBMCs. The origin of this receptor is a woman aged 45-59 years with colorectal cancer. The chain joins TRBV10-3 to TRBJ2-7; 11 bases fit TRBD2. For the CDR3, the DNA is TGTGCCATCAGTGAAGGGCTAGCGGGAGGCGAGCAGTACTTC. Its translation is CAISEGLAGGEQYF.